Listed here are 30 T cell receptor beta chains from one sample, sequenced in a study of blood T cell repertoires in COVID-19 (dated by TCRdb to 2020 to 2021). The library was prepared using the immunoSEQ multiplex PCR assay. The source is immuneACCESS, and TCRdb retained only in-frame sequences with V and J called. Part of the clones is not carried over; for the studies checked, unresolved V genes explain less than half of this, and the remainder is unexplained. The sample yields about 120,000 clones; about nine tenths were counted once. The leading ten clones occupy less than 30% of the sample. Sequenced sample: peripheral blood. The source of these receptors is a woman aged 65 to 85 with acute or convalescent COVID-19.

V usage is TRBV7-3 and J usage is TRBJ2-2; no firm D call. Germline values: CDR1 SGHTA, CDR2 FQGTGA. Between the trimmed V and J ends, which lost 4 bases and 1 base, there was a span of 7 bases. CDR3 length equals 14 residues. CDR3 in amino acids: CASSWAGNTGELFF. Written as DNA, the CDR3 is TGTGCCAGCAGCTGGGCAGGGAACACCGGGGAGCTGTTTTTT.

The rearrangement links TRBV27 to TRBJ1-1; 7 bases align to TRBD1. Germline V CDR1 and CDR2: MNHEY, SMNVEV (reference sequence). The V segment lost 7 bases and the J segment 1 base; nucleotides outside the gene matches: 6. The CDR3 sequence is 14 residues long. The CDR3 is CASTQGQKNTEAFF. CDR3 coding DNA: TGTGCCAGCACCCAGGGACAGAAGAACACTGAAGCTTTCTTT.

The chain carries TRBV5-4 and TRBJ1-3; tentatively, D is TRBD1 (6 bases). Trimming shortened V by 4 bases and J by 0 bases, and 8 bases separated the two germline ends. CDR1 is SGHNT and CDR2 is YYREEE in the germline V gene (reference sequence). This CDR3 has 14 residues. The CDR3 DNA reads TGTGCCAGCAGCGTGGACAGCTCTGGAAACACCATATATTTT. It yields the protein CASSVDSSGNTIYF.

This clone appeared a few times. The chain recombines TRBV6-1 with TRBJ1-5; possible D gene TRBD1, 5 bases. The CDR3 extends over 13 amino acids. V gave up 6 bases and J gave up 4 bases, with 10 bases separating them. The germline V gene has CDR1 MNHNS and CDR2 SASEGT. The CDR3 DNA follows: TGTGCCAGCAGCGGGCCAGGGAATCAGCCCCAGCATTTT. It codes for CASSGPGNQPQHF.

The chain's CDR3 is CASSPRQGGTEAFF. The CDR3 bases are TGTGCCAGCAGCCCCCGACAGGGGGGTACTGAAGCTTTCTTT. The rearrangement uses TRBV7-2 and TRBJ1-1; 9 nucleotides align to TRBD1. The CDR3 runs 14 residues. The V and J ends lost 5 bases and 5 bases, in that order; junction bases with no gene match: 6. Germline V CDR1 and CDR2: SGHTA, FQGNSA.

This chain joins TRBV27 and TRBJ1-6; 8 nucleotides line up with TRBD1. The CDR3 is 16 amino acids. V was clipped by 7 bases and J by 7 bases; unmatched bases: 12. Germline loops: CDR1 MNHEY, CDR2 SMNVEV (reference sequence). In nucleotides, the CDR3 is TGTGCCAGCACCCCCGGCAGGACAGGGTTAAATTCACCCCTCCACTTT. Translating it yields CASTPGRTGLNSPLHF.

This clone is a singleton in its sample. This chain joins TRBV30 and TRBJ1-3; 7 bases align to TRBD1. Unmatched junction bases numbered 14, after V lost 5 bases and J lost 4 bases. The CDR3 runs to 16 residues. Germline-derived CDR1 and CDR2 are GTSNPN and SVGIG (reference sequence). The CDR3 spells CAWGEATGFSGNTIYF. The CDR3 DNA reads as TGTGCCTGGGGCGAGGCGACAGGGTTCTCCGGAAACACCATATATTTT. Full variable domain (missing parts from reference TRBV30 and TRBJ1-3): SQTIHQWPATLVQPVGSPLSLECTVEGTSNPNLYWYRQAAGRGLQLLFYSVGIGQISSEVPQNLSASRPQDRQFILSSKKLLLSDSGFYLCAWGEATGFSGNTIYFGEGSWLTVV.

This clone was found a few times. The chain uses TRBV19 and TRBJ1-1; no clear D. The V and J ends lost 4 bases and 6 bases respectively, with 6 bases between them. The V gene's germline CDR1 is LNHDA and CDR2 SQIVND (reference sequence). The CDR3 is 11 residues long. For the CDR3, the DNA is TGTGCCAGTAGTAATTATCCTGAAGCTTTCTTT. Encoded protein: CASSNYPEAFF.

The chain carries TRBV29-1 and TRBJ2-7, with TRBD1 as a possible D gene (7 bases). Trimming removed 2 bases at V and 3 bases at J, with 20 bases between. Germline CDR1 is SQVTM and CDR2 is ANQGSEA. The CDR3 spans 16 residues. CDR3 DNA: TGCAGCGTTGAACTCACAGGGGCAGGGGGAGGCTACGAGCAGTACTTC. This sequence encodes CSVELTGAGGGYEQYF.

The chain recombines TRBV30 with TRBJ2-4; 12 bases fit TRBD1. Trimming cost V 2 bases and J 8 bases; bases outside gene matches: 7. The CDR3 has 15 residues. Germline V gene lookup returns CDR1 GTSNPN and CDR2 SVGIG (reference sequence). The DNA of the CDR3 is TGTGCCTGGAGTCCCGGGACAGGGGGCCGGGACATTCAGTACTTC. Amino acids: CAWSPGTGGRDIQYF. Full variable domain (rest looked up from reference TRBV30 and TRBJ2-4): SQTIHQWPATLVQPVGSPLSLECTVEGTSNPNLYWYRQAAGRGLQLLFYSVGIGQISSEVPQNLSASRPQDRQFILSSKKLLLSDSGFYLCAWSPGTGGRDIQYFGAGTRLSVL.

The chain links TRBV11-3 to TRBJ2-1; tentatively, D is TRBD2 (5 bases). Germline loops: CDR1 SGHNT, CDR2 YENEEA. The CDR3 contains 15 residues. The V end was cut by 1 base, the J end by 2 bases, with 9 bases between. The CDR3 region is CASSLGTEPYNEQFF. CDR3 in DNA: TGTGCCAGCAGCTTAGGGACTGAACCCTACAATGAGCAGTTCTTC.

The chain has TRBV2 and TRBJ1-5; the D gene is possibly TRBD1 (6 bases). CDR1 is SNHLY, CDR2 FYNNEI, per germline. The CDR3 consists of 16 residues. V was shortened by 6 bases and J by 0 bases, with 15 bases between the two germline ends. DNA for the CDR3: TGTGCCAGCAGGGGAACAGCACAGGGTAGCAATCAGCCCCAGCATTTT. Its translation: CASRGTAQGSNQPQHF.

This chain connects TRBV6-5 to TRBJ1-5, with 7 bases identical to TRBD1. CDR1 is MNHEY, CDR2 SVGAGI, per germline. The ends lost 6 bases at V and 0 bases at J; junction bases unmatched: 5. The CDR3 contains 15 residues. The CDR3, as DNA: TGTGCCAGCAGCCCCGGACAGGTTAGCAATCAGCCCCAGCATTTT. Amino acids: CASSPGQVSNQPQHF.

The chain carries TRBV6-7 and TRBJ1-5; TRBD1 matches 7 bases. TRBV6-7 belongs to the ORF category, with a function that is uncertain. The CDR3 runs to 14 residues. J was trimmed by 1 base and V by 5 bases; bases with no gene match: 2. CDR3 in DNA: TGTGCCAGCAGTGCGACAGGGAGCAATCAGCCCCAGCATTTT. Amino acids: CASSATGSNQPQHF.

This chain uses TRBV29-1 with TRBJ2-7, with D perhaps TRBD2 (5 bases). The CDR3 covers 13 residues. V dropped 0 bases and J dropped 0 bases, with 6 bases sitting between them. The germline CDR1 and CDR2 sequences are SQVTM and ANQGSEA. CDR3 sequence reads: CSVEDEGSYEQYF. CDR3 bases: TGCAGCGTTGAAGATGAGGGCTCCTACGAGCAGTACTTC.

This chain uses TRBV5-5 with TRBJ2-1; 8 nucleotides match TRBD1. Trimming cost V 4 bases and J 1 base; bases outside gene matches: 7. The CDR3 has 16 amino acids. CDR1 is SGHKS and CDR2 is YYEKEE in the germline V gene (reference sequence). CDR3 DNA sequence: TGTGCCAGCAGCCCGCTCGGACAGGGTTCCTACAATGAGCAGTTCTTC. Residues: CASSPLGQGSYNEQFF.

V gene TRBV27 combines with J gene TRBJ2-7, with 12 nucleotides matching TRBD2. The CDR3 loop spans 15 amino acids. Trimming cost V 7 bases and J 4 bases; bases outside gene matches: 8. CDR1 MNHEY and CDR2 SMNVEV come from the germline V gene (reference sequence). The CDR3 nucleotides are TGTGCCAGCACTCCGACTAGCGGGGGCGAATACGAGCAGTACTTC. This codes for CASTPTSGGEYEQYF.

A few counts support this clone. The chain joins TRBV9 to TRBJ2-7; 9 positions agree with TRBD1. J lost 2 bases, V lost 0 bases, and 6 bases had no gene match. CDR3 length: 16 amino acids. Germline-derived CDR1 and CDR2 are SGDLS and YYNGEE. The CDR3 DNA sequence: TGTGCCAGCAGCGTAGGGACCGGGACAGGGACCTACGAGCAGTACTTC. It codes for CASSVGTGTGTYEQYF.

The DNA of the CDR3 is TGTGCCAGCAGTTACGGCGGGCCCTCGAACACTGAAGCTTTCTTT. Protein sequence: CASSYGGPSNTEAFF. The chain couples TRBV6-6 to TRBJ1-1; D not resolved. V lost 2 bases and J lost 1, with 11 bases in between. CDR3 length: 15 amino acids. Germline V gene sequence: CDR1 MNHNY, CDR2 SVGAGI (reference sequence).

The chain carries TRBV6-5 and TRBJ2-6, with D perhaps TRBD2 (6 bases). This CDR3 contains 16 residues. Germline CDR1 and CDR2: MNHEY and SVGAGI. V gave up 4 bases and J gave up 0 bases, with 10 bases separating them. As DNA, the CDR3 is TGTGCCAGCAGTTGGGACTCACGCTCTGGGGCCAACGTCCTGACTTTC. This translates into CASSWDSRSGANVLTF.

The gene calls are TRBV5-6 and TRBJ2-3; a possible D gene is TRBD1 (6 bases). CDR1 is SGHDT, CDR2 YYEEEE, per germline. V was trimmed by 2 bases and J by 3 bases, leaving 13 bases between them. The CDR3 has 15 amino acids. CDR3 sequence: CASSFPRQGTDTQYF. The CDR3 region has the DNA TGTGCCAGCAGCTTTCCTAGGCAGGGGACAGATACGCAGTATTTT.

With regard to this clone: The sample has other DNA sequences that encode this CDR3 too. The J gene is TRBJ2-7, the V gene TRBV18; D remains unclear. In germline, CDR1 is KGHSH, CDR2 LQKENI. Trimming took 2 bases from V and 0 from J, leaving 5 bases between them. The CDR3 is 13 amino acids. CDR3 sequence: CASSPSGSYEQYF. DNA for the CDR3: TGTGCCAGCTCACCATCGGGCTCCTACGAGCAGTACTTC.

The CDR3 bases are TGTGCCAGCAGCTGGGGTGCGACAGGGGGCTCTGGCTACACCTTC. As protein: CASSWGATGGSGYTF. The J gene is TRBJ1-2, the V gene TRBV5-6; the match to TRBD1 covers 10 bases. Losses at the gene ends were 3 bases for V and 7 bases for J; bases not matched to a gene: 9. The CDR3 totals 15 residues. The germline gives CDR1 SGHDT, CDR2 YYEEEE.

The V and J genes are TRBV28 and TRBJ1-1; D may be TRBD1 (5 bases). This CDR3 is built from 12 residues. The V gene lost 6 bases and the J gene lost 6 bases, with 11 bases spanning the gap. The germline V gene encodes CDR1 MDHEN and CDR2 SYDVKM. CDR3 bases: TGTGCCAGCAGCCAACAGGTAGCTGAAGCTTTCTTT. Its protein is CASSQQVAEAFF.

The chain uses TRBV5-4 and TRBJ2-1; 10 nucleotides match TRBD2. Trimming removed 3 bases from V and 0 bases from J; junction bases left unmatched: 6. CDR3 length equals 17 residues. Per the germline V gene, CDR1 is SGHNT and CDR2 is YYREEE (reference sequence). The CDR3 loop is CASSYPLAGNSYNEQFF. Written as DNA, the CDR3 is TGTGCCAGCAGCTACCCACTAGCGGGGAACTCCTACAATGAGCAGTTCTTC.

The CDR3: CAWSVRGAYAQYF. The CDR3 coding sequence is TGTGCCTGGAGTGTACGGGGAGCCTACGCGCAGTATTTT. The chain uses TRBV30 and TRBJ2-3, with D possibly matching TRBD2 (5 bases). CDR1 and CDR2 from the germline V gene are GTSNPN and SVGIG (reference sequence). Trimming shortened V by 0 bases and J by 10 bases, and 14 bases separated the two germline ends. The CDR3 covers 13 residues. The full variable domain, its missing parts supplied by reference TRBV30 and TRBJ2-3, is SQTIHQWPATLVQPVGSPLSLECTVEGTSNPNLYWYRQAAGRGLQLLFYSVGIGQISSEVPQNLSASRPQDRQFILSSKKLLLSDSGFYLCAWSVRGAYAQYFGPGTRLTVL.

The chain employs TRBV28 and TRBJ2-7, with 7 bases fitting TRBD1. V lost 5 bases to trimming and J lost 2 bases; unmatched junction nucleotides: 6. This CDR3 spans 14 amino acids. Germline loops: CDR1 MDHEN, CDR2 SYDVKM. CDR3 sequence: CASSLQGYAYEQYF. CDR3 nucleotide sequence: TGTGCCAGCAGTCTACAGGGGTACGCCTACGAGCAGTACTTC.

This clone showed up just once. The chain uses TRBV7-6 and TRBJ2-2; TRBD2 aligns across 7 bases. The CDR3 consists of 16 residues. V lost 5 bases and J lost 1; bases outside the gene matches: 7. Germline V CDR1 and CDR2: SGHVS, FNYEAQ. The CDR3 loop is CASSPTAGENTGELFF. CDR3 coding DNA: TGTGCCAGCAGCCCCACCGCGGGGGAGAACACCGGGGAGCTGTTTTTT.

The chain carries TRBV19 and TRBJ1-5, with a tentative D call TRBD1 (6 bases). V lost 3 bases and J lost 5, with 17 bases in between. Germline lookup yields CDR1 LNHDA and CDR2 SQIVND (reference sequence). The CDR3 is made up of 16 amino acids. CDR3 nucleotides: TGTGCCAGTAGTATTGGGGGGGCGAGTAACTATCAGCCCCAGCATTTT. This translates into CASSIGGASNYQPQHF.

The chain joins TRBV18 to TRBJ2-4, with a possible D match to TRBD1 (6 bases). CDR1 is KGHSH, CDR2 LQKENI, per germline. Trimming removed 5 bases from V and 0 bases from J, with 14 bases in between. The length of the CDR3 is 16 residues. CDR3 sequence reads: CASSAGQSLAKNIQYF. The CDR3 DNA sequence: TGTGCCAGCTCAGCAGGACAGAGCCTAGCCAAAAACATTCAGTACTTC.